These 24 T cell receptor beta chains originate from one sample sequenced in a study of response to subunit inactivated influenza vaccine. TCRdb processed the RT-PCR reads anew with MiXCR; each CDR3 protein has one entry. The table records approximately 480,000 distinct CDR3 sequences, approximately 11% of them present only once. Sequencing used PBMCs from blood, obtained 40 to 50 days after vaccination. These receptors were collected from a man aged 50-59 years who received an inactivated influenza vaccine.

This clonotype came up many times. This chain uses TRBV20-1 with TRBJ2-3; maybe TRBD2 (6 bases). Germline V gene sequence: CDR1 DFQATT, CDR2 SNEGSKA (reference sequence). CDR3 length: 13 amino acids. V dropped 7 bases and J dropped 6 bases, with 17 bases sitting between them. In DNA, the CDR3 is TGCAGTGGGCCGGGTGCGGGGCCCGATACGCAGTATTTT. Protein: CSGPGAGPDTQYF.

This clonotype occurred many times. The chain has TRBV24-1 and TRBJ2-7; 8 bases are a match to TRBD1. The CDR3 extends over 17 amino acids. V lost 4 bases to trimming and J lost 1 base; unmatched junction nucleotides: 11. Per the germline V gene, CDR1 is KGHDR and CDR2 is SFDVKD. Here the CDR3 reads CATSESPGTGTSYEQYF. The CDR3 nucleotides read TGTGCCACCAGTGAATCCCCCGGGACAGGAACTTCCTACGAGCAGTACTTC.

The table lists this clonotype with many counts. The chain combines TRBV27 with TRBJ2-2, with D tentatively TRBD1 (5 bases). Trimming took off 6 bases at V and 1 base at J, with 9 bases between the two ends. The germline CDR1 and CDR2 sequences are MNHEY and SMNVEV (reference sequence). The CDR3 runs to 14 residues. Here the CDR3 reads CASRNQGNTGELFF. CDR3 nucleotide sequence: TGTGCCAGCAGGAACCAGGGGAACACCGGGGAGCTGTTTTTT.

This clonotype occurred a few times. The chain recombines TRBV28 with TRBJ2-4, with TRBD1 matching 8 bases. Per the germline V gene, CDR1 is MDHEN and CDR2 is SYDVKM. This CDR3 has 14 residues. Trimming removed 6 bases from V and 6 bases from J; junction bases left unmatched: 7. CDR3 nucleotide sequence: TGTGCCAGCAGGGCAGGGGGCGCGGGAAACATTCAGTACTTC. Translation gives CASRAGGAGNIQYF.

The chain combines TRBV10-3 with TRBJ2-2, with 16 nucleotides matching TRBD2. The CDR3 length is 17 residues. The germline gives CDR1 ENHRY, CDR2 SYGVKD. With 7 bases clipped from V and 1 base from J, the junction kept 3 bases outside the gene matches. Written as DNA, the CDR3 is TGTGCCATCACCGGGACTAGCGGGAGGGAGAACACCGGGGAGCTGTTTTTT. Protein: CAITGTSGRENTGELFF.

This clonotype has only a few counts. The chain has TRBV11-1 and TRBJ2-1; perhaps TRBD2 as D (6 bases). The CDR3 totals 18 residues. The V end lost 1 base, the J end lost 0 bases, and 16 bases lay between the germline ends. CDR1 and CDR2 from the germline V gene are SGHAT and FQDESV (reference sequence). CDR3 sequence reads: CASSLEGLGFPSYNEQFF. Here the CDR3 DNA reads TGTGCCAGCAGCTTAGAGGGACTTGGATTTCCCTCCTACAATGAGCAGTTCTTC.

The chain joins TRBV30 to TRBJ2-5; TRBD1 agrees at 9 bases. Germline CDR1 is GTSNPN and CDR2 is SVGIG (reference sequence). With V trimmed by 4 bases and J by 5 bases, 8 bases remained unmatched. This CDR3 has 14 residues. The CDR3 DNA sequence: TGTGCCTGGATCAAACAGGGGGCTCAGGAGACCCAGTACTTC. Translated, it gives CAWIKQGAQETQYF.

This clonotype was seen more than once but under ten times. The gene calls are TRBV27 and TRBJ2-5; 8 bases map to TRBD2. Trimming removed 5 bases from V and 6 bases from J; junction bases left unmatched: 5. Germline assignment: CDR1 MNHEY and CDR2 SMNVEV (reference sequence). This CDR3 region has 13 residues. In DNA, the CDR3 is TGTGCCAGCAGTATCGGGACTAGGCAGACCCAGTACTTC. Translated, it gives CASSIGTRQTQYF.

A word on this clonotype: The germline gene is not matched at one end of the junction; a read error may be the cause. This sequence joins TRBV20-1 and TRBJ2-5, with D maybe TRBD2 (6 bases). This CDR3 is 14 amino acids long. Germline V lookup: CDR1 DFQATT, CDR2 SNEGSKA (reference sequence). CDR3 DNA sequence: TGCAGTGCTGATCGGGCTAGCGACCACGAGACCCAGTACTTC. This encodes CSADRASDHETQYF.

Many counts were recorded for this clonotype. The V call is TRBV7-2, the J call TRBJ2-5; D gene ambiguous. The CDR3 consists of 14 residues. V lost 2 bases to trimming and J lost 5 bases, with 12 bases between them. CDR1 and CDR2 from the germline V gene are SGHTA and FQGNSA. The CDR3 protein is CASSLRRAVETQYF. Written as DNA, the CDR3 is TGTGCCAGCAGCTTAAGAAGGGCAGTGGAGACCCAGTACTTC.

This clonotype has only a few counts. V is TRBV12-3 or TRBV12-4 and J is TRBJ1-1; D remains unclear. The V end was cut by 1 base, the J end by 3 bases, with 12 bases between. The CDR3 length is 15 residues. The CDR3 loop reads CASSLGSHGDTEAFF. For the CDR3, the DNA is TGTGCCAGCAGTTTAGGTTCCCACGGAGACACTGAAGCTTTCTTT.

CDR3 sequence: CASSLYPPGLAGASTLYEQYF. Written as DNA, the CDR3 is TGTGCCAGCAGCTTGTATCCCCCGGGACTAGCGGGAGCCTCTACACTCTACGAGCAGTACTTC. This chain uses TRBV5-4 with TRBJ2-7; 14 bases fit TRBD2. Per the germline V gene, CDR1 is SGHNT and CDR2 is YYREEE (reference sequence). This CDR3 is built from 21 residues. J lost 3 bases, V lost 1 base, and 18 bases had no gene match.

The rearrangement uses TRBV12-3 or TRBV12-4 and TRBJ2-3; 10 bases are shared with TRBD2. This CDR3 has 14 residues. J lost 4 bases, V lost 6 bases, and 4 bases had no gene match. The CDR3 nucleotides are TGTGCCAGCAGCTGGACTAGCGGCGCAGATACGCAGTATTTT. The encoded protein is CASSWTSGADTQYF.

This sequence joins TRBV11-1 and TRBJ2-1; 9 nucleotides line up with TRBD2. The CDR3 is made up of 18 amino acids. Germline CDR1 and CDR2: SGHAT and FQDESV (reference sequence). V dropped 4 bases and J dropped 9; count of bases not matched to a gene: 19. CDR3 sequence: CASSSPRGGRAIRSEQFF. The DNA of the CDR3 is TGTGCCAGCAGCTCCCCCCGGGGCGGGAGGGCCATTAGGAGTGAGCAGTTCTTC.

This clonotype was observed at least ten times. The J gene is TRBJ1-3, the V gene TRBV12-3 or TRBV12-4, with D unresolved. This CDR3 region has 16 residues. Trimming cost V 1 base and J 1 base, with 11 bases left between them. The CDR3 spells CASSLGKAGSGNTIYF. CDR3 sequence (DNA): TGTGCCAGCAGTTTAGGAAAGGCAGGATCTGGAAACACCATATATTTT.

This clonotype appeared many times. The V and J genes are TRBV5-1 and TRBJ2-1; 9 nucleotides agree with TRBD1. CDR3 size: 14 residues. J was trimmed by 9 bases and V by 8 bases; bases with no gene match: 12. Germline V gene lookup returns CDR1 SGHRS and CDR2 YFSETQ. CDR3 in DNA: TGCGCCAGTACGGGACAGGGCGTTGGTTTTGAGCAGTTCTTC. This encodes CASTGQGVGFEQFF.

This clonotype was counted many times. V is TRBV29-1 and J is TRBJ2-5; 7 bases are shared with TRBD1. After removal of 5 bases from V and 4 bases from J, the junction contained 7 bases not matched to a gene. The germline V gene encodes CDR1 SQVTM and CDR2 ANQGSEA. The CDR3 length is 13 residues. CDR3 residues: CSVPVGGPETQYF. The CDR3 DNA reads TGCAGCGTTCCCGTAGGGGGCCCAGAGACCCAGTACTTC.

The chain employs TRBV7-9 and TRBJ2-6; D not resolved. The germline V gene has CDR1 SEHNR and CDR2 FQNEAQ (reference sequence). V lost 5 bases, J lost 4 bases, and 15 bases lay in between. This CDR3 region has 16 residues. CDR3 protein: CASSMQQWAGANVLTF. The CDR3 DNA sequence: TGTGCCAGCAGCATGCAGCAATGGGCAGGGGCCAACGTCCTGACTTTC.

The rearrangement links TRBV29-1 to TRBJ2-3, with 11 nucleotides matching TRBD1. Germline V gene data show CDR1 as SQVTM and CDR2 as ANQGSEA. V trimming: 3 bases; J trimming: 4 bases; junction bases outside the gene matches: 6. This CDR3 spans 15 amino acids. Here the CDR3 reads CSVEWTGGSPDTQYF. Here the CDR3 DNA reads TGCAGCGTTGAGTGGACAGGGGGCTCCCCAGATACGCAGTATTTT.

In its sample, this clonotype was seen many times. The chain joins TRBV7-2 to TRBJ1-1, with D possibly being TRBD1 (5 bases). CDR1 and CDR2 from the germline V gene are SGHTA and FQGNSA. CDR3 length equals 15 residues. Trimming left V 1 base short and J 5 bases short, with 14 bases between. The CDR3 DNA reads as TGTGCCAGCAGCTTAGTTAGTCAGGGAGTGACTGAAGCTTTCTTT. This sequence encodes CASSLVSQGVTEAFF.

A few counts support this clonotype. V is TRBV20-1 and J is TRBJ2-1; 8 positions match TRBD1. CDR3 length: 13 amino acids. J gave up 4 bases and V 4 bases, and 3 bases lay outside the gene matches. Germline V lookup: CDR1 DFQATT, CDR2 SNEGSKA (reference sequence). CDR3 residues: CSATDRGYNEQFF. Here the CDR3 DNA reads TGCAGTGCTACTGACAGGGGATACAATGAGCAGTTCTTC.

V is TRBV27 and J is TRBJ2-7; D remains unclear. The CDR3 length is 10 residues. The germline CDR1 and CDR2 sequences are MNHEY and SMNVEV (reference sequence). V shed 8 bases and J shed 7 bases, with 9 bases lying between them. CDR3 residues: CASGLGEQYF. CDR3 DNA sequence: TGTGCCAGCGGCCTCGGGGAGCAGTACTTC.

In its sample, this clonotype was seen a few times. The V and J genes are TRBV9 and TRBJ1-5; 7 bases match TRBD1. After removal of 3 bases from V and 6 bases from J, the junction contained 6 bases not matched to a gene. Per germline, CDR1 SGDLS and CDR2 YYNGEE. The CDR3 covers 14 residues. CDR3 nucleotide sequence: TGTGCCAGCAGCGCAGGGACAGCGGGTCAGCCCCAGCATTTT. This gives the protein CASSAGTAGQPQHF.

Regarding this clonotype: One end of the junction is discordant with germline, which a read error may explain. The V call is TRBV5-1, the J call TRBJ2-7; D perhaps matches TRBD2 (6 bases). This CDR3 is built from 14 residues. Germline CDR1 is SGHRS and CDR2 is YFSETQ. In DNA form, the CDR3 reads TGCGCCAACAGCTTCGGACGGGAGAGCTACGAGCAGTACTTC. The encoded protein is CANSFGRESYEQYF.